The 7 T cell receptor beta chains below come from one sample, sequenced in a study of beta chain features in type 1 diabetes. Study-wide points: Type 1 diabetes patients had TCRB CDR3s that were shorter (moderately but significantly so) in all four CD4+ subsets.

As every portion of the isolated RNA was reverse transcribed, the sequencing read expressed TCRB transcripts. The data were produced by immunoSEQ multiplex PCR, yet TCRdb's version contains in-frame clones alone and is incomplete. The repertoire consists of approximately 360,000 clones, with roughly 12% occurring once and the leading ten covering 0.01%. For these TCRs, the target antigens are not known. Sequenced: naive CD4+ T cells from blood. These receptors were obtained from a woman under 30 with type 1 diabetes.

This chain connects TRBV18 to TRBJ2-3; D remains unclear. The germline V gene encodes CDR1 KGHSH and CDR2 LQKENI. V was shortened by 4 bases and J by 4 bases, with 9 bases between the two germline ends. The CDR3 length is 13 residues. The CDR3, as DNA: TGTGCCAGCTCACTCAGTGTTCCAGATACGCAGTATTTT. This encodes CASSLSVPDTQYF.

This clone was seen only a few times. The rearrangement links TRBV7-9 to TRBJ1-1; D call uncertain. V was cut by 3 bases and J by 1 base, with 6 bases left in between. CDR3 length: 13 amino acids. Looked up from germline, CDR1 is SEHNR and CDR2 is FQNEAQ (reference sequence). The CDR3 sequence: CASSFNRNTEAFF. The CDR3 nucleotides read TGTGCCAGCAGCTTCAACAGGAACACTGAAGCTTTCTTT.

V is TRBV18 and J is TRBJ2-3, with 7 bases fitting TRBD1. The trim removed 5 bases at V and 1 base at J, leaving 9 bases unmatched. The CDR3 spans 16 residues. Germline V CDR1 and CDR2: KGHSH, LQKENI. CDR3 sequence (DNA): TGTGCCAGCTCAACTGGGACAGTCGTTCGCACAGATACGCAGTATTTT. As protein: CASSTGTVVRTDTQYF.

V usage is TRBV18 and J usage is TRBJ1-6; 7 bases match TRBD1. CDR1 and CDR2 from the germline V gene are KGHSH and LQKENI. V was pared by 2 bases and J by 7 bases, with 11 bases of the junction left unmatched. CDR3 size: 17 residues. The CDR3 region has the DNA TGTGCCAGCTCACCAACGTCGATCGGGACAGTCAATTCACCCCTCCACTTT. It is translated as CASSPTSIGTVNSPLHF.

The chain joins TRBV4-3 to TRBJ1-1; D is uncertain. Germline CDR1 LGHNA, CDR2 YSLEER. V lost 0 bases and J 4 bases, leaving 6 bases between the germline ends. The CDR3 runs 13 residues. In nucleotides, the CDR3 is TGCGCCAGCAGCCAAGATGGTAGCACTGAAGCTTTCTTT. Translated: CASSQDGSTEAFF.

This clone occurred a few times. The chain employs TRBV7-9 and TRBJ2-1; tentative D call: TRBD2 (5 bases). V lost 0 bases, J lost 8 bases, and 11 bases lay in between. This CDR3 is built from 14 residues. CDR1 is SEHNR and CDR2 is FQNEAQ in the germline V gene (reference sequence). The CDR3 nucleotides are TGTGCCAGCAGCTTAGCGGGAGCTCAGGATGAGCAGTTCTTC. The encoded protein is CASSLAGAQDEQFF.

This clone was seen a few times. The chain uses TRBV20-1 and TRBJ2-1; D not resolved. Between the trimmed V and J ends, which lost 3 bases and 4 bases, there was a span of 4 bases. There are 11 residues in the CDR3. Germline V gene data show CDR1 as DFQATT and CDR2 as SNEGSKA (reference sequence). CDR3 coding DNA: TGCAGTGCTAGCGCGTACAATGAGCAGTTCTTC. Its translation: CSASAYNEQFF.